This TCR beta chain emerged from a study of post-analysis software for immune sequencing data. Study results and limitations: The five TRBV segments detected at higher frequency in patients than in controls included TRBV5-6, TRBV5-1 and TRBV20-1. Under F measure analysis, samples from one preparation batch co-clustered strongly.

A single count supports this clonotype. Its antigen is as yet unknown. Prepared libraries of TCR beta cDNA carried unique molecular identifiers. TCRdb recomputed calls from the PCR reads with MiXCR, one row per CDR3 protein. The sample includes roughly 800,000 distinct CDR3 sequences, roughly 50% of them seen just once. Trimming removed 6 bases at V and 6 bases at J, with 18 bases between. CDR1 LGHNT and CDR2 FRNRAP come from the germline V gene. This CDR3 spans 14 amino acids. The receptor's source is a girl aged 5 to 17 with multiple sclerosis. The chain is built from TRBV12-5 and TRBJ2-7; D uncertain. Material for sequencing was blood. The CDR3 region is CASGFADPKVEQYF. DNA for the CDR3: TGTGCTAGTGGCTTTGCGGACCCCAAGGTCGAGCAGTACTTC.